The 29 T cell receptor beta chains given below trace back to one sample, sequenced in a study of blood T cell repertoires in COVID-19 (dated by TCRdb to between 2020 and 2021). Library prep was done by the immunoSEQ multiplex PCR assay. TCRdb took this table from immuneACCESS and kept in-frame rearrangements with V and J called. Such tables lack part of the clones; where checked against another copy, unresolved V genes explain under half of the gap, and the rest is unexplained. This sample holds 40,000 to 55,000 clones; about 88% were observed only once. The ten biggest clones cover 15% to 19% of the sample. Input material: peripheral blood. These receptors were obtained from a man in his sixties or seventies with active COVID-19.

This clone was detected only a few times. This chain connects TRBV5-1 to TRBJ1-2; D may be TRBD1 (5 bases). Germline CDR1 SGHRS, CDR2 YFSETQ. The CDR3 consists of 13 residues. V was cut by 4 bases and J by 3 bases, with 10 bases left in between. The CDR3 loop is CASSIGQDYGYTF. CDR3 bases: TGCGCCAGCAGCATAGGACAAGACTATGGCTACACCTTC.

The rearrangement uses TRBV27 and TRBJ2-7; 12 bases match TRBD2. Germline V CDR1 and CDR2: MNHEY, SMNVEV (reference sequence). With V trimmed by 5 bases and J by 1 base, 6 bases remained unmatched. The CDR3 runs to 16 residues. CDR3 sequence reads: CASSAMTSGGSYEQYF. As DNA, the CDR3 is TGTGCCAGCAGTGCCATGACTAGCGGGGGTTCCTACGAGCAGTACTTC.

The chain couples TRBV12-3 or TRBV12-4 to TRBJ2-2; D is ambiguous. The V gene lost 3 bases and the J gene lost 4 bases, with 6 bases spanning the gap. CDR3 length: 13 amino acids. CDR3: CASSLLSTGELFF. The CDR3 nucleotides are TGTGCCAGCAGTTTGTTATCCACCGGGGAGCTGTTTTTT.

This chain connects TRBV5-1 to TRBJ2-3, with a tentative D call TRBD2 (7 bases). Germline-derived CDR1 and CDR2 are SGHRS and YFSETQ. Trimming cost V 4 bases and J 1 base, with 16 bases left between them. The CDR3 has 16 amino acids. CDR3 region: CASSNWRGGGTDTQYF. DNA of the CDR3: TGCGCCAGCAGCAATTGGAGGGGGGGCGGCACAGATACGCAGTATTTT. Together with reference TRBV5-1 and TRBJ2-3, the CDR3 gives the full variable domain: KAGVTQTPRYLIKTRGQQVTLSCSPISGHRSVSWYQQTPGQGLQFLFEYFSETQRNKGNFPGRFSGRQFSNSRSEMNVSTLELGDSALYLCASSNWRGGGTDTQYFGPGTRLTVL.

This clone has just one count. The rearrangement links TRBV3-1 (or the pseudogene TRBV3-2) to TRBJ1-4; D gene uncertain. V lost 6 bases, J lost 1 base, and 9 bases lay in between. Per the germline V gene, CDR1 is LGHDT and CDR2 is YNNKEL (reference sequence). This CDR3 contains 14 residues. The CDR3 sequence is CASSTGITNEKLFF. The CDR3 DNA reads TGTGCCAGCAGTACCGGGATAACTAATGAAAAACTGTTTTTT.

The CDR3 spells CASSLFGRGGPEQYF. DNA for the CDR3: TGTGCCAGCAGTTTATTTGGGCGGGGGGGCCCCGAGCAGTACTTC. The chain carries TRBV28 and TRBJ2-7, with 9 bases that match TRBD2. The germline V gene encodes CDR1 MDHEN and CDR2 SYDVKM. J was trimmed by 6 bases and V by 1 base; bases with no gene match: 7. CDR3 length: 15 residues.

The J gene is TRBJ2-3, the V gene TRBV7-3, with a possible D match to TRBD1 (7 bases). Looked up from germline, CDR1 is SGHTA and CDR2 is FQGTGA. The CDR3 has 15 amino acids. The V end was cut by 5 bases, the J end by 2 bases, with 14 bases between. The CDR3 here is CASSPRGDTTDTQYF. The CDR3 nucleotides read TGTGCCAGCAGCCCCAGGGGGGATACCACAGATACGCAGTATTTT.

The J gene is TRBJ1-5, the V gene TRBV5-8, with 7 bases identical to TRBD1. CDR3 length: 16 residues. Trimming at V came to 7 bases and at J to 0 bases, leaving 10 bases not matched to a gene. The V gene's germline CDR1 is SGHTS and CDR2 YDEGEE. CDR3 in DNA: TGTGCCAGCCGAGTCAGTGGGACAGTTAGCAATCAGCCCCAGCATTTT. As protein: CASRVSGTVSNQPQHF. The full variable domain, rest sourced from reference TRBV5-8 and TRBJ1-5, is EAGVTQSPTHLIKTRGQQATLRCSPISGHTSVYWYQQALGLGLQFLLWYDEGEERNRGNFPPRFSGRQFPNYSSELNVNALELEDSALYLCASRVSGTVSNQPQHFGDGTRLSIL.

V usage is TRBV3-1 (or the pseudogene TRBV3-2) and J usage is TRBJ2-3; 15 nucleotides align to TRBD2. Germline V gene data show CDR1 as LGHDT and CDR2 as YNNKEL (reference sequence). This CDR3 contains 18 residues. The V and J ends lost 0 bases and 1 base, in that order; junction bases with no gene match: 2. The CDR3: CASSQEGLAGGGTDTQYF. The CDR3 DNA follows: TGTGCCAGCAGCCAAGAAGGACTAGCGGGGGGGGGCACAGATACGCAGTATTTT.

The J gene is TRBJ1-6, the V gene TRBV6-5; 9 bases are shared with TRBD1. Germline V gives CDR1 MNHEY, CDR2 SVGAGI. The CDR3 length is 14 residues. V dropped 6 bases and J dropped 5; count of bases not matched to a gene: 2. The CDR3 region has the DNA TGTGCCAGCAGGTGGACAGGGGATAATTCACCCCTCCACTTT. It encodes CASRWTGDNSPLHF.

The chain uses TRBV18 and TRBJ1-2; the D gene is possibly TRBD1 (6 bases). V lost 3 bases, J lost 6 bases, and 14 bases lay in between. CDR3 size: 14 residues. The germline CDR1 and CDR2 sequences are KGHSH and LQKENI. The CDR3 bases are TGTGCCAGCTCACCGCCCGGACAGAACGATGGCTACACCTTC. This codes for CASSPPGQNDGYTF.

The chain links TRBV5-4 to TRBJ2-3; 8 nucleotides match TRBD1. V trimming: 4 bases; J trimming: 3 bases; junction bases outside the gene matches: 7. Germline V gene lookup returns CDR1 SGHNT and CDR2 YYREEE (reference sequence). The CDR3 contains 15 residues. The CDR3 nucleotides read TGTGCCAGCAGCCAAAGGGACAGGTCAACAGATACGCAGTATTTT. Its protein is CASSQRDRSTDTQYF.

The V gene is TRBV5-5, the J gene TRBJ2-1; 9 bases agree with TRBD2. The CDR3 extends over 14 amino acids. CDR1 and CDR2 (germline): SGHKS, YYEKEE (reference sequence). V lost 2 bases and J lost 6; bases outside the gene matches: 3. CDR3 residues: CASSFWRGGNEQFF. CDR3 DNA: TGTGCCAGCAGCTTCTGGCGGGGGGGCAATGAGCAGTTCTTC. Supplemented by reference TRBV5-5 and TRBJ2-1, the full variable domain reads DAGVTQSPTHLIKTRGQQVTLRCSPISGHKSVSWYQQVLGQGPQFIFQYYEKEERGRGNFPDRFSARQFPNYSSELNVNALLLGDSALYLCASSFWRGGNEQFFGPGTRLTVL.

The CDR3 region is CASSYRGSTNEKLFF. The CDR3 bases are TGTGCCAGCAGCTATAGGGGTTCAACTAATGAAAAACTGTTTTTT. The gene calls are TRBV7-2 and TRBJ1-4, with D maybe TRBD1 (5 bases). CDR3 length: 15 residues. The V end lost 4 bases, the J end lost 0 bases, and 9 bases lay between the germline ends. The germline CDR1 and CDR2 sequences are SGHTA and FQGNSA.

The chain recombines TRBV6-2 or TRBV6-3 with TRBJ1-2; TRBD1 aligns across 7 bases. The CDR3 is 14 amino acids. Losses at the gene ends were 2 bases for V and 8 bases for J; bases not matched to a gene: 8. CDR1 MNHEY and CDR2 SVGEGT come from the germline V gene. Here the CDR3 reads CASSYGGTGAGYTF. The CDR3, as DNA: TGTGCCAGCAGTTACGGGGGCACAGGGGCCGGCTACACCTTC.

The CDR3 DNA reads as TGTGCCAGCAGTTCCGACAGGGTAGTATACATTCAGTACTTC. As protein: CASSSDRVVYIQYF. The chain joins TRBV28 to TRBJ2-4, with 7 bases fitting TRBD1. Trimming cost V 4 bases and J 8 bases; bases outside gene matches: 8. The V gene's germline CDR1 is MDHEN and CDR2 SYDVKM. This CDR3 spans 14 amino acids.

This sequence joins TRBV6-5 and TRBJ1-5; 7 positions agree with TRBD1. The germline gives CDR1 MNHEY, CDR2 SVGAGI. The CDR3 is made up of 15 amino acids. The V gene end was trimmed by 7 bases and the J gene end by 2 bases; junction bases not matched to a gene: 8. This chain's CDR3 is CASIKPGTGNQPQHF. The CDR3 DNA follows: TGTGCCAGCATCAAGCCCGGGACAGGCAATCAGCCCCAGCATTTT.

V usage is TRBV19 and J usage is TRBJ2-1; 7 nucleotides agree with TRBD2. Trimming at V came to 0 bases and at J to 2 bases, leaving 4 bases not matched to a gene. Germline CDR1 LNHDA, CDR2 SQIVND (reference sequence). The CDR3 runs to 16 residues. DNA of the CDR3: TGTGCCAGTAGTATAGATGGGGGGGTCCCCTACAATGAGCAGTTCTTC. Protein product: CASSIDGGVPYNEQFF. The full variable domain, completed using reference TRBV19 and TRBJ2-1, is DGGITQSPKYLFRKEGQNVTLSCEQNLNHDAMYWYRQDPGQGLRLIYYSQIVNDFQKGDIAEGYSVSREKKESFPLTVTSAQKNPTAFYLCASSIDGGVPYNEQFFGPGTRLTVL.

The V and J genes are TRBV3-1 (or the pseudogene TRBV3-2) and TRBJ2-5; 9 positions agree with TRBD2. The CDR3 runs 15 residues. From germline, CDR1 is LGHDT and CDR2 YNNKEL (reference sequence). V lost 1 base, J lost 6 bases, and 6 bases stayed unmatched. DNA of the CDR3: TGTGCCAGCAGCCAAGGGCGGGGGGGACGTCAGACCCAGTACTTC. It specifies CASSQGRGGRQTQYF.

This rearrangement joins TRBV7-9 to TRBJ1-4; 7 nucleotides match TRBD1. CDR1 and CDR2 from the germline V gene are SEHNR and FQNEAQ (reference sequence). The CDR3 length is 15 residues. J gave up 4 bases and V 5 bases, and 7 bases lay outside the gene matches. CDR3 sequence (DNA): TGTGCCAGCAGCGACACCGGGACAGATAATGAAAAACTGTTTTTT. This encodes CASSDTGTDNEKLFF. Using reference TRBV7-9 and TRBJ1-4 for the parts outside the CDR3, the full variable domain is DTGVSQNPRHKITKRGQNVTFRCDPISEHNRLYWYRQTLGQGPEFLTYFQNEAQLEKSRLLSDRFSAERPKGSFSTLEIQRTEQGDSAMYLCASSDTGTDNEKLFFGSGTQLSVL.

The chain employs TRBV5-1 and TRBJ2-7; D is possibly TRBD1 (5 bases). V dropped 2 bases and J dropped 1 base, with 7 bases sitting between them. The CDR3 is 13 amino acids. CDR1 and CDR2 from the germline V gene are SGHRS and YFSETQ. This chain's CDR3 is CASSFQGSYEQYF. The CDR3 DNA follows: TGCGCCAGCAGCTTTCAGGGTTCCTACGAGCAGTACTTC.

J is TRBJ2-5 and V is TRBV5-4; tentative D call: TRBD2 (6 bases). Germline CDR1 SGHNT, CDR2 YYREEE (reference sequence). V was trimmed by 2 bases and J by 3 bases, leaving 14 bases between them. CDR3 length equals 15 residues. The CDR3, as DNA: TGTGCCAGCAGCTTTGACGGGGGTGAAAAAGAGACCCAGTACTTC. Translating it yields CASSFDGGEKETQYF.

V and J are TRBV19 and TRBJ2-7; D possibly corresponds to TRBD2 (5 bases). This CDR3 has 13 amino acids. Germline CDR1 is LNHDA and CDR2 is SQIVND (reference sequence). Between the trimmed V and J ends, which lost 1 base and 7 bases, there was a span of 11 bases. CDR3 sequence reads: CASSIGTLREQYF. Written as DNA, the CDR3 is TGTGCCAGTAGTATAGGGACTTTGAGGGAGCAGTACTTC.

The V and J genes are TRBV27 and TRBJ1-5; 10 bases fit TRBD1. Trimming removed 6 bases from V and 0 bases from J; junction bases left unmatched: 11. There are 18 residues in the CDR3. Germline-derived CDR1 and CDR2 are MNHEY and SMNVEV (reference sequence). CDR3 loop: CASRSRTGGSGSNQPQHF. The CDR3, as DNA: TGTGCCAGCAGATCGAGGACAGGGGGGTCGGGTAGCAATCAGCCCCAGCATTTT.

The rearrangement links TRBV6-4 to TRBJ2-5; D call uncertain. Germline V gives CDR1 MRHNA, CDR2 SNTAGT. CDR3 size: 11 residues. CDR3 region: CLQILQETQYF. DNA for the CDR3: TGTCTCCAGATCCTCCAAGAGACCCAGTACTTC.

The V gene is TRBV4-2, the J gene TRBJ1-4, with D possibly matching TRBD1 (6 bases). V was pared by 0 bases and J by 6 bases, with 11 bases between. This CDR3 is built from 15 residues. Germline CDR1 is LGHNA and CDR2 is YNFKEQ. DNA of the CDR3: TGTGCCAGCAGCCAAGAGGGCAGGGGCGATGAAAAACTGTTTTTT. It encodes CASSQEGRGDEKLFF.

The gene calls are TRBV10-1 and TRBJ2-5; TRBD1 aligns across 7 bases. CDR3 size: 14 residues. With 6 bases clipped from V and 1 base from J, the junction kept 5 bases outside the gene matches. Germline V gene lookup returns CDR1 WNHNN and CDR2 SYGVQD (reference sequence). In DNA, the CDR3 is TGCGCCAGCAGAGAGGGACAGCCCCAAGAGACCCAGTACTTC. This codes for CASREGQPQETQYF.

The CDR3 bases are TGCGCCAGCAGCTTGGAATCAGGAAACACCATATATTTT. Protein sequence: CASSLESGNTIYF. This sequence joins TRBV5-1 and TRBJ1-3, with no clear D. CDR1 is SGHRS and CDR2 is YFSETQ in the germline V gene. The V and J ends lost 0 bases and 4 bases respectively, with 5 bases between them. CDR3 length: 13 amino acids.

The chain recombines TRBV6-6 with TRBJ2-1; the D is unclear. Germline values: CDR1 MNHNY, CDR2 SVGAGI (reference sequence). The V end lost 0 bases, the J end lost 7 bases, and 4 bases lay between the germline ends. This CDR3 has 12 amino acids. The CDR3 here is CASSYSGNEQFF. As DNA, the CDR3 is TGTGCCAGCAGTTACTCCGGGAATGAGCAGTTCTTC.